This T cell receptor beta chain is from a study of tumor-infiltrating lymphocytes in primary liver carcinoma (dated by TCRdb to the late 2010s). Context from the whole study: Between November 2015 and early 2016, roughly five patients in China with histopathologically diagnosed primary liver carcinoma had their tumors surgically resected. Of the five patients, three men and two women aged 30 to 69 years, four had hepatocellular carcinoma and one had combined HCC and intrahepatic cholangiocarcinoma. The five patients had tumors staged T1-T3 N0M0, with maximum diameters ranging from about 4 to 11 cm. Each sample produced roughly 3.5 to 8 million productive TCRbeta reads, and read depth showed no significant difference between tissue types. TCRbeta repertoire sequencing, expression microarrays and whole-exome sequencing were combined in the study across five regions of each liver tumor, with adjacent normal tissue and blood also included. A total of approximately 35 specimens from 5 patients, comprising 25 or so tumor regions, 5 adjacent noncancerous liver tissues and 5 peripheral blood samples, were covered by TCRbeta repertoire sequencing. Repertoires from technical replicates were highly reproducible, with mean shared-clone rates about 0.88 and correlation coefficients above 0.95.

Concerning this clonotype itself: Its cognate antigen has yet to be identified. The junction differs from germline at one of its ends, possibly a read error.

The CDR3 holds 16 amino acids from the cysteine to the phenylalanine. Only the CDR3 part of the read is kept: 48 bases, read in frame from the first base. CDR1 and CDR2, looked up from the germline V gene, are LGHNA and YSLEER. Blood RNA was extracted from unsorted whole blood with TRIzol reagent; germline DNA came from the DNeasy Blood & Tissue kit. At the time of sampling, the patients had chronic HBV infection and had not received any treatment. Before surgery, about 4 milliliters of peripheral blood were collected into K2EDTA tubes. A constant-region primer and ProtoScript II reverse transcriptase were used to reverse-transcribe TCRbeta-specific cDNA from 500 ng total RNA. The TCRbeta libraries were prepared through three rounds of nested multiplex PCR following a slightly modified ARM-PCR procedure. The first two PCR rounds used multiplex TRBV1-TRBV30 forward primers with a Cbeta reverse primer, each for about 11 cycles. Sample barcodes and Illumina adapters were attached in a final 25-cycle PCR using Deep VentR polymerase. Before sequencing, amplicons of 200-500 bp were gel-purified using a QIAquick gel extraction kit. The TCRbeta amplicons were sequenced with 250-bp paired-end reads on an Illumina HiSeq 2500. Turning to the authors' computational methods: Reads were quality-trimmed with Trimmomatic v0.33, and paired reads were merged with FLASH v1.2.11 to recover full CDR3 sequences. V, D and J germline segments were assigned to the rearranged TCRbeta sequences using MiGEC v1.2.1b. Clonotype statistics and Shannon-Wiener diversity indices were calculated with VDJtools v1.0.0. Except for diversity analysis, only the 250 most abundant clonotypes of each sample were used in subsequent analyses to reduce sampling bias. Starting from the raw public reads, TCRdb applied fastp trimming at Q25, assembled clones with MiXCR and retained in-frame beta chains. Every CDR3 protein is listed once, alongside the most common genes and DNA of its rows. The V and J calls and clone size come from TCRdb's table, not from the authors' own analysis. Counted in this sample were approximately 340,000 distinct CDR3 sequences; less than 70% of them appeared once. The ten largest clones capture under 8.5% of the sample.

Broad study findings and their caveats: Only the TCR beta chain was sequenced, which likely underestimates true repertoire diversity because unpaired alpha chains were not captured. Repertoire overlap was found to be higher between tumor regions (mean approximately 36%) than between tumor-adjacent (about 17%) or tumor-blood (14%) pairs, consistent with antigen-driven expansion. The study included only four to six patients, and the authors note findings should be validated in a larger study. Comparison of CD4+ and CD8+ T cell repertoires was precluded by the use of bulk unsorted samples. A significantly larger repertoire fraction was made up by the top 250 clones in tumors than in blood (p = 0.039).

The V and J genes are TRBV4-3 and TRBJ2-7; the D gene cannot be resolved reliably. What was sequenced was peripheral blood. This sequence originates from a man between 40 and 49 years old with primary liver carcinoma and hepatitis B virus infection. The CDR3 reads CASIQDLVGVPYEQYF. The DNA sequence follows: TGCGCCAGCATCCAAGATTTAGTAGGCGTCCCCTACGAGCAGTACTTC.